This TCR beta chain was sequenced for a study of T cell changes during pregnancy in multiple sclerosis (dated by TCRdb to between 2019 and 2020). For the study in its entirety: The study examined how the T cell repertoire changed over the course of pregnancy in women with multiple sclerosis.

A note on this clone: Its target antigen remains unknown. No base qualities exist here, and no much larger clone lies one base off it.

From the germline V gene (reference sequence), CDR1 is SGHNT and CDR2 is YYREEE. From the cysteine up to the phenylalanine, the CDR3 has a length of 13 residues. CDR3 DNA only is kept here, 39 bases in frame from base 1. The trim is 4 bases for V and 2 bases for J, with a gap of 9 bases between the germline ends. The method behind the library was the immunoSEQ multiplex PCR assay. In its TCRdb copy, this immuneACCESS table keeps in-frame sequences only and misses some clones. Where compared with another copy, unresolved V genes explain less than half of these, and the others have no known cause. Counted in this sample were over 45,000 clones; roughly nine tenths of them appeared once. Clones ranked in the top ten supply less than 3.5% of the sample.

The rearranged chain carries TRBV5-4 and TRBJ1-2; the D gene cannot be resolved reliably. The TCR sequence derives from a female donor in good health, enrolled as a control in a pregnancy study. This material consisted of peripheral blood, taken in the third trimester of pregnancy. The CDR3 reads CASSPGANYGYTF. The DNA sequence follows: TGTGCCAGCAGCCCCGGAGCGAACTATGGCTACACCTTC. With all but the CDR3 taken from the reference TRBV5-4 and TRBJ1-2 genes, the full variable domain is: ETGVTQSPTHLIKTRGQQVTLRCSSQSGHNTVSWYQQALGQGPQFIFQYYREEENGRGNFPPRFSGLQFPNYSSELNVNALELDDSALYLCASSPGANYGYTFGSGTRLTVV.